This record looks at one T cell receptor beta chain sequence and its context. This sample is part of a study of technical replicates of blood from a handful of donors. J lost 8 bases, V lost 3 bases, and 21 bases had no gene match. Germline assignment: CDR1 LNHNV and CDR2 YYDKDF (reference sequence). The CDR3 loop spans 20 amino acids. The data were produced by immunoSEQ multiplex PCR, yet TCRdb's version contains in-frame clones alone and is incomplete. Among some 87,000 clones listed, less than 98% were seen once. This receptor was obtained from a human donor in good health. The sequencing sample was made of T cells isolated from PBMCs. The chain recombines TRBV15 with TRBJ2-1; 11 bases match TRBD2. The CDR3 sequence: CATSSVGGGGSGRDSDEQFF. CDR3 nucleotide sequence: TGTGCCACCAGCAGTGTAGGGGGAGGTGGTAGCGGGAGGGATAGCGATGAGCAGTTCTTC.